This T cell receptor beta chain was observed in a study of blood T cell repertoires in COVID-19. Only one count was recorded for this clone. Cohorts were based on clinical histories the participants reported. Two negative PCRs, clearance, or symptom resolution characterized the recovered Cohort 3 donors. Between the trimmed V and J ends, which lost 5 bases and 1 base, there was a span of 24 bases. The CDR3 runs 18 residues. In germline, CDR1 is MGHRA, CDR2 YSYEKL. Method: immunoSEQ multiplex PCR; TCRdb's copy keeps in-frame clones and lacks some. The data show more than 300,000 clones, around 90% seen once.

Sequenced input: PBMCs or T cells enriched from blood (not recorded which). The V gene is TRBV4-1, the J gene TRBJ2-7; D may be TRBD1 (7 bases). The TCR sequence derives from a woman aged 30 to 39 who had recovered from COVID-19. CDR3 in amino acids: CASSGGTDGPLYSYEQYF. For the CDR3, the DNA is TGCGCCAGCAGCGGGGGGACAGACGGACCGCTCTATTCCTACGAGCAGTACTTC.